Listed below are T cell receptor beta chains from one sample, sequenced in a study of T cell responses to AZD1222 COVID-19 vaccine. TCRdb keeps only in-frame clones here, not all; method: immunoSEQ multiplex PCR. This table holds some 83,000 clones, approximately 85% found once. The specimen was peripheral blood, collected on day 0 of AZD1222 vaccination. These receptors came from an adult in good health. Both conserved end residues are part of each CDR3.

V	J	CDR3
TRBV6-2/TRBV6-3	TRBJ2-1	CASSYSFYNEQFF
TRBV30	TRBJ2-7	CAWRGANWVQYF
TRBV3-1/TRBV3-2	TRBJ2-2	CASSQVWVGESGELFF
TRBV30	TRBJ1-4	CAWSDRTGINEKLFF
TRBV24-1	TRBJ1-2	CATSDSVGYGYTF
TRBV7-2	TRBJ1-4	CASSYTGESGEKLFF
TRBV4-1	TRBJ2-4	CASSQEVGLAGGGGNIQYF
TRBV16	TRBJ2-3	CASSPAGFTDTQYF
TRBV9	TRBJ1-1	CASSVWSGGLNTEAFF
TRBV7-2	TRBJ1-1	CASSRDISNTEAFF
TRBV5-1	TRBJ2-1	CASSLLAGQGDEQFF
TRBV6-2/TRBV6-3	TRBJ2-3	CASSNSDSWILTDTQYF
TRBV7-9	TRBJ1-6	CASSSLKRGMALHF